These 20 T cell receptor beta chains were sequenced from one sample in a study of Graves' ophthalmopathy and Graves' hyperthyroidism (dated by TCRdb to 2017 to 2018). The listed sequencing device is Illumina HiSeq 2000. For repertoire sequencing, the TCR beta CDR3 regions were amplified from RNA transcripts. A first-round RT-PCR used HTBI primers with the Qiagen OneStep RT-PCR kit, followed by a second-round multiplex PCR, size selection and purification. In TCRdb, the public reads were trimmed at Q25 with fastp and aligned with MiXCR, with productive beta chains retained. A single entry per CDR3 protein holds the most common genes and DNA from its merged rows. The sample contains 350,000 to 450,000 distinct CDR3 sequences, around 21% of them found a single time. 2.5% to 3.5% of the sample lies in the top ten. Sequenced: peripheral blood. The receptors come from a young woman with stable Graves' hyperthyroidism. Donor details come from another sample of the same person, matched by shared clones.

The J gene is TRBJ2-4, the V gene TRBV6-1; the D gene is possibly TRBD1 (6 bases). The V gene's germline CDR1 is MNHNS and CDR2 SASEGT. This CDR3 comprises 16 residues. V lost 1 base and J 1 base, leaving 11 bases between the germline ends. The CDR3 bases are TGTGCCAGCAGTGAAGTCGCCACAGGGGCCAAAAACATTCAGTACTTC. Translation: CASSEVATGAKNIQYF.

This clonotype was seen at least ten times. The gene calls are TRBV5-1 and TRBJ2-7; D might be TRBD1 or TRBD2, each matching 5 bases. The CDR3 extends over 12 amino acids. Trimming pared 4 bases from V and 5 bases from J, leaving 10 bases between. Germline CDR1 is SGHRS and CDR2 is YFSETQ. This chain's CDR3 is CASSPGTDEQYF. CDR3 sequence (DNA): TGCGCCAGCAGCCCGGGGACGGACGAGCAGTACTTC.

This chain links TRBV12-3 or TRBV12-4 with TRBJ2-7; D gene unclear. V lost 9 bases, J lost 2 bases, and 14 bases lay in between. The CDR3 covers 13 residues. The CDR3 nucleotides are TGTGCCAGTGGAACAGACGGTACCTACGAGCAGTACTTC. Translating gives CASGTDGTYEQYF.

The chain links TRBV27 to TRBJ1-2; D is unresolved. V was shortened by 10 bases and J by 4 bases, with 10 bases between the two germline ends. The CDR3 is made up of 11 amino acids. Germline V lookup: CDR1 MNHEY, CDR2 SMNVEV (reference sequence). The CDR3 DNA reads TGTGCCACCCAACCCAGCTATGGCTACACCTTC. Protein sequence: CATQPSYGYTF.

This clonotype is labeled medium-sized. The V gene is TRBV20-1, the J gene TRBJ1-1; D gene unclear. CDR3 length: 10 residues. V was trimmed by 6 bases and J by 10 bases, leaving 12 bases between them. CDR1 DFQATT and CDR2 SNEGSKA come from the germline V gene (reference sequence). The CDR3 DNA reads TGCAGTGCCCTACAGTGGATAGCTTTCTTT. Its protein is CSALQWIAFF.

Worth noting for this clonotype: One base away lies a much larger clone, so this may be a sequencing read error. The chain links TRBV6-1 to TRBJ2-2; TRBD2 might be the D (5 bases). The CDR3 has 14 residues. The V gene's germline CDR1 is MNHNS and CDR2 SASEGT. The CDR3 loop reads CASETYPRTGELCF. CDR3 in DNA: TGTGCCAGCGAGACTTACCCTCGAACCGGGGAGCTGTGTTTT.

This clonotype was seen at least ten times. The chain combines TRBV6-5 with TRBJ2-2; TRBD1 matches 7 bases. The CDR3 spans 14 residues. Germline V gives CDR1 MNHEY, CDR2 SVGAGI. V dropped 7 bases and J dropped 5; count of bases not matched to a gene: 7. CDR3: CASKTGWRTGELFF. In DNA, the CDR3 is TGTGCCAGCAAGACAGGGTGGAGGACCGGGGAGCTGTTTTTT.

There are many counts of this clonotype. The chain is built from TRBV10-3 and TRBJ1-2; 10 bases are shared with TRBD1. Looked up from germline, CDR1 is ENHRY and CDR2 is SYGVKD. With V trimmed by 5 bases and J by 4 bases, 13 bases remained unmatched. The CDR3 sequence is 17 residues long. CDR3 bases: TGTGCCATCAGTCCCGAGTTGGGACAGGGGACGGTCTATGGCTACACCTTC. Its protein is CAISPELGQGTVYGYTF.

This clonotype was observed many times. The chain combines TRBV6-1 with TRBJ1-4; the D gene is possibly TRBD1 (6 bases). V lost 7 bases and J lost 8, with 20 bases in between. CDR1 is MNHNS and CDR2 is SASEGT in the germline V gene. The CDR3 covers 15 residues. CDR3 region: CASMTGISTGEKLFF. CDR3 coding DNA: TGTGCCAGCATGACCGGGATCTCGACAGGAGAAAAACTGTTTTTT.

This clonotype was detected ten times or more. This rearrangement joins TRBV6-1 to TRBJ1-1, with 12 nucleotides matching TRBD1. Germline V gives CDR1 MNHNS, CDR2 SASEGT. Trimming at V came to 4 bases and at J to 4 bases, leaving 4 bases not matched to a gene. The CDR3 consists of 15 residues. This CDR3 is CASSGPGQGATEAFF. DNA for the CDR3: TGTGCCAGCAGTGGTCCGGGACAGGGGGCCACTGAAGCTTTCTTT.

The chain employs TRBV6-1 and TRBJ2-7, with 11 bases matching TRBD1. The CDR3 has 13 residues. The germline gives CDR1 MNHNS, CDR2 SASEGT. Losses at the gene ends were 5 bases for V and 6 bases for J; bases not matched to a gene: 3. CDR3 DNA: TGTGCCAGCAGTATGGGACAGGGGGGCGAGCAGTACTTC. As protein: CASSMGQGGEQYF.

This chain connects TRBV20-1 to TRBJ2-7; possible D gene TRBD2, 5 bases. The CDR3 consists of 13 residues. Germline CDR1 is DFQATT and CDR2 is SNEGSKA (reference sequence). Trimming took off 6 bases at V and 0 bases at J, with 12 bases between the two ends. DNA of the CDR3: TGCAGTGCGCCGACTGGGAGCTCCTACGAGCAGTACTTC. It specifies CSAPTGSSYEQYF.

This clonotype was seen repeatedly, ten times or more. The rearrangement joins TRBV20-1 to TRBJ1-1; 7 bases agree with TRBD1. With V trimmed by 5 bases and J by 1 base, 4 bases remained unmatched. CDR3 length equals 13 residues. In germline, CDR1 is DFQATT, CDR2 SNEGSKA (reference sequence). This CDR3 is CSAGTATNTEAFF. CDR3 sequence (DNA): TGCAGTGCTGGGACAGCAACGAACACTGAAGCTTTCTTT.

There are many counts of this clonotype. This sequence joins TRBV4-2 and TRBJ2-7; 11 nucleotides agree with TRBD2. Germline CDR1 is LGHNA and CDR2 is YNFKEQ. This CDR3 contains 15 residues. V dropped 5 bases and J dropped 5; count of bases not matched to a gene: 8. The CDR3: CASSYTSGSRNEQYF. The CDR3 DNA sequence: TGTGCCAGCAGCTATACTAGCGGGAGTCGGAACGAGCAGTACTTC.

At least ten counts were recorded for this clonotype. The rearrangement links TRBV29-1 to TRBJ1-1, with TRBD1 matching 7 bases. CDR3 length equals 12 residues. Germline CDR1 is SQVTM and CDR2 is ANQGSEA. The ends lost 7 bases at V and 3 bases at J; junction bases unmatched: 5. This CDR3 is CSAGGADTEAFF. The CDR3 nucleotides are TGCAGCGCAGGGGGAGCGGACACTGAAGCTTTCTTT. Variable domain in full (rest from reference TRBV29-1 and TRBJ1-1): SAVISQKPSRDICQRGTSLTIQCQVDSQVTMMFWYRQQPGQSLTLIATANQGSEATYESGFVIDKFPISRPNLTFSTLTVSNMSPEDSSIYLCSAGGADTEAFFGQGTRLTVV.

This clonotype turned up a few times. At one end the junction does not follow the germline gene, possibly because of a read error. V gene TRBV7-2 combines with J gene TRBJ2-4; D is unresolved. The CDR3 has 15 residues. Germline-derived CDR1 and CDR2 are SGHTA and FQGNSA. CDR3 nucleotide sequence: TGTGCCAGCAGCTTAGCCGTCACTCCAAAAAACATTAAGTACTTC. Its protein is CASSLAVTPKNIKYF. Full variable domain (rest looked up from reference TRBV7-2 and TRBJ2-4): GAGVSQSPSNKVTEKGKDVELRCDPISGHTALYWYRQSLGQGLEFLIYFQGNSAPDKSGLPSDRFSAERTGGSVSTLTIQRTQQEDSAVYLCASSLAVTPKNIKYFGAGTRLSVL.

Many counts were recorded for this clonotype. This chain connects TRBV6-1 to TRBJ2-2; 10 bases are shared with TRBD2. V lost 4 bases and J lost 3; bases outside the gene matches: 2. The CDR3 runs to 15 residues. The germline V gene has CDR1 MNHNS and CDR2 SASEGT. The CDR3 bases are TGTGCCAGCAGTGTCGGGACTAGCGACACCGGGGAGCTGTTTTTT. It translates to CASSVGTSDTGELFF.

CDR3 DNA: TGTGCCAGCATCGACAGGGGGGAGACTGAAGCTTTCTTT. It codes for CASIDRGETEAFF. The chain recombines TRBV6-1 with TRBJ1-1; TRBD1 matches at 9 bases. V trimming: 7 bases; J trimming: 5 bases; junction bases outside the gene matches: 5. This CDR3 comprises 13 residues. The V gene's germline CDR1 is MNHNS and CDR2 SASEGT.

This clonotype was recorded once. The rearrangement links TRBV4-1 to TRBJ1-1, with TRBD1 identical over 8 bases. CDR1 is MGHRA and CDR2 is YSYEKL in the germline V gene. V lost 4 bases to trimming and J lost 5 bases; unmatched junction nucleotides: 12. CDR3 length equals 16 residues. Written as DNA, the CDR3 is TGCGCCAGCAGCCCTGGACAGGGACTAAGTGGGACTGAAGCTTTCTTT. This sequence encodes CASSPGQGLSGTEAFF.

Many counts were recorded for this clonotype. The rearrangement uses TRBV14 and TRBJ2-5, with 9 bases matching TRBD2. CDR1 and CDR2 from the germline V gene are SGHDN and FVKESK. The CDR3 contains 15 residues. V lost 4 bases, J lost 1 base, and 4 bases stayed unmatched. The CDR3 here is CASSPRLAAQETQYF. CDR3 bases: TGTGCCAGCAGCCCAAGACTAGCGGCCCAAGAGACCCAGTACTTC.